One and the same sample provided the 7 T cell receptor beta chains below, sequenced in a study of Graves' ophthalmopathy and Graves' hyperthyroidism. Researchers took RNA transcripts and amplified TCR beta CDR3 regions from them. The authors performed first-round RT-PCR with HTBI primers and then a second-round multiplex PCR. TCRdb processed the multiplex PCR reads anew with MiXCR; each CDR3 protein has one entry. The sample holds 1 million to 1.3 million distinct CDR3 sequences, about 36% seen once. The material sequenced was peripheral blood or thyroid tissue (not recorded which). These receptors all stem from an adult man with Graves' hyperthyroidism.

The rearrangement joins TRBV29-1 to TRBJ2-2; 8 positions match TRBD2. CDR3 length: 13 residues. The V gene's germline CDR1 is SQVTM and CDR2 ANQGSEA. After removal of 4 bases from V and 10 bases from J, the junction contained 8 bases not matched to a gene. The CDR3 reads CSVGSSGRVELFF. The CDR3 DNA reads as TGCAGCGTTGGGTCTAGCGGGCGTGTGGAGCTGTTTTTT.

With respect to this clonotype: An end of the junction does not agree with germline; a read error may underlie this. The genes are TRBV20-1 and TRBJ2-7; 7 bases are shared with TRBD1. CDR3 length: 15 amino acids. Germline V gives CDR1 DFQATT, CDR2 SNEGSKA (reference sequence). The CDR3 sequence is CSAEDRDRIHYEQCF. In nucleotides, the CDR3 is TGCAGTGCTGAAGACCGGGACAGAATTCACTACGAGCAGTGCTTC.

This clonotype was recorded a few times. The chain joins TRBV30 to TRBJ2-5; D unresolved. The CDR3 totals 12 residues. The V end lost 1 base, the J end lost 4 bases, and 7 bases lay between the germline ends. CDR1 and CDR2 (germline): GTSNPN, SVGIG (reference sequence). This chain's CDR3 is CAWSGSLETQYF. The CDR3, as DNA: TGTGCCTGGAGTGGGTCTTTAGAGACCCAGTACTTC.

CDR3 sequence: CSVESGGRGSGNTIYF. CDR3 DNA sequence: TGCAGCGTTGAATCAGGGGGACGTGGATCTGGAAACACCATATATTTT. This chain connects TRBV29-1 to TRBJ1-3; 7 bases match TRBD1. From germline, CDR1 is SQVTM and CDR2 ANQGSEA. V lost 2 bases, J lost 1 base, and 8 bases stayed unmatched. This CDR3 has 16 amino acids.

For this clonotype: At one of its ends the junction is not consistent with the germline gene, which may arise from a read error. CDR3 in DNA: TGTGCCAGCAGTCGGGGACTGTACTCCTACGAGCAGTACTTC. Its protein product is CASSRGLYSYEQYF. The gene calls are TRBV10-3 and TRBJ2-7; a weak D match, TRBD2 (6 bases). Per the germline V gene, CDR1 is ENHRY and CDR2 is SYGVKD. The CDR3 consists of 14 residues.

This clonotype was found a few times. The CDR3 coding sequence is TGTGCCAGCAGCCATCACCAGGGTCTTGGTCTTAGCAATCAGCCCCAGCATTTT. Its translation: CASSHHQGLGLSNQPQHF. This chain connects TRBV7-2 to TRBJ1-5; D is perhaps TRBD1 (5 bases). Trimming removed 5 bases from V and 0 bases from J, with 20 bases in between. The CDR3 loop spans 18 amino acids. The germline gives CDR1 SGHTA, CDR2 FQGNSA.

With regard to this clonotype: This may be a read error: a much more frequent sequence differs by one nucleotide. The genes are TRBV12-3 or TRBV12-4 and TRBJ2-5; 7 positions agree with TRBD1. V shed 7 bases and J 7 bases; nucleotides not matched to a gene: 12. This CDR3 spans 14 amino acids. CDR3 sequence: CASTRGRGSGTQYF. The CDR3 nucleotides are TGTGCCAGCACCCGGGGCAGGGGGAGCGGGACCCAGTACTTC.